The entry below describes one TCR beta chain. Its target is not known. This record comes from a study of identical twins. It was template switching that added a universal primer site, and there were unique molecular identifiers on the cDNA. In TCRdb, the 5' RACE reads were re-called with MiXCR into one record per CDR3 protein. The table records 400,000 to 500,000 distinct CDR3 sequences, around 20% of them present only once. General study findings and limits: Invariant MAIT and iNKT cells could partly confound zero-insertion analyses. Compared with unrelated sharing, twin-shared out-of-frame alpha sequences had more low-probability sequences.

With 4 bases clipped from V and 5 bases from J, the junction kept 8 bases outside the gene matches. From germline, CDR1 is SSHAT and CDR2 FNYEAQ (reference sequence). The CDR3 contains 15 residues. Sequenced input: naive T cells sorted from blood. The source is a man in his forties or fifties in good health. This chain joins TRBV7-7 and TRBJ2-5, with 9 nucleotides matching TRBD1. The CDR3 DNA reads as TGTGCCAGCAGCTCCGGGACAGGGCCCGGGGAGACCCAGTACTTC. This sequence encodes CASSSGTGPGETQYF. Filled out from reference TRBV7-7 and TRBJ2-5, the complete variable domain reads GAGVSQSPRYKVTKRGQDVTLRCDPISSHATLYWYQQALGQGPEFLTYFNYEAQPDKSGLPSDRFSAERPEGSISTLTIQRTEQRDSAMYRCASSSGTGPGETQYFGPGTRLLVL.